This TCR beta chain was found in a study of blood T cell repertoires in COVID-19. Whole-study context: Material from acute and convalescent COVID-19 was sourced from the United States, Italy and Spain. Sources were T cells, B-cell-depleted T cells, or PBMCs; the material itself was cDNA or gDNA.

V lost 1 base and J lost 9; bases outside the gene matches: 8. The CDR3 spans 15 residues. From germline, CDR1 is MNHEY and CDR2 SVGEGT. Original processing notes: Estimation of nucleated cell counts relied on the amplification of reference gene primers. Produced via immunoSEQ multiplex PCR; TCRdb's table is partial and in-frame only. Clone size and V and J calls were adopted from that table, with D and trimming inferred from the DNA. The sample holds tens of thousands of clones; just under 90% are singletons and the top ten take about 1.4%. The chain uses TRBV6-2 or TRBV6-3 and TRBJ2-1, with TRBD2 matching over 8 bases. Sequenced: peripheral blood. This TCR was recovered from a man in his fifties or sixties with acute or convalescent COVID-19. The CDR3 sequence is CASSYLPSGRSEQFF. CDR3 DNA: TGTGCCAGCAGTTACTTGCCTAGCGGGCGATCTGAGCAGTTCTTC.